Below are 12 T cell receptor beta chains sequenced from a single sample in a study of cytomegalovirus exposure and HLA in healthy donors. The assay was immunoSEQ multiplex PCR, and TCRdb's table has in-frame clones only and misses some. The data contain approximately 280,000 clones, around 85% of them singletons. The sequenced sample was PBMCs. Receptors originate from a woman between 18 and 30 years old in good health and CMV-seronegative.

The CDR3 here is CASSGAGTSGRKTQYF. The DNA for the CDR3 is TGTGCCAGCAGTGGGGCCGGGACTAGCGGGAGAAAGACCCAGTACTTC. This chain links TRBV6-1 with TRBJ2-5; 14 bases are shared with TRBD2. This CDR3 contains 16 residues. The ends lost 4 bases at V and 6 bases at J; junction bases unmatched: 7. Germline V gene lookup returns CDR1 MNHNS and CDR2 SASEGT.

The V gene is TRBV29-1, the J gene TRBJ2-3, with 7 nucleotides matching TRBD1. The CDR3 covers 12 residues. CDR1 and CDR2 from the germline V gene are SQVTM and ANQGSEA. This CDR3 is CSTGQYTDTQYF. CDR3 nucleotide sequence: TGCAGTACGGGACAGTACACAGATACGCAGTATTTT.

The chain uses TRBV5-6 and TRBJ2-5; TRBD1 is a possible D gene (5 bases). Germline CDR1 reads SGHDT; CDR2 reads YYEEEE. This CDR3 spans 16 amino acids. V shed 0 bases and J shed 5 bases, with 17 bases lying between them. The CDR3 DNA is TGTGCCAGCAGCTTGGTAGGGTCTACCAAGGGGGAGACCCAGTACTTC. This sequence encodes CASSLVGSTKGETQYF.

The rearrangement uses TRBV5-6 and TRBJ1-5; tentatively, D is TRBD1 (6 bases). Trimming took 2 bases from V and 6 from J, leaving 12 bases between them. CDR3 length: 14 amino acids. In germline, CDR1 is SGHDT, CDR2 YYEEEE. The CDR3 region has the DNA TGTGCCAGCAGCTTTGGGGGGGGCTCTCAGCCCCAGCATTTT. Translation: CASSFGGGSQPQHF.

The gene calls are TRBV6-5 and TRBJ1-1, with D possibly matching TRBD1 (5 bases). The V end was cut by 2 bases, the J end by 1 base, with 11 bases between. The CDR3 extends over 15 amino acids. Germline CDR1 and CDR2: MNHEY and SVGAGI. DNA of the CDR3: TGTGCCAGCAGTTACCTCGGGACTGCGAACACTGAAGCTTTCTTT. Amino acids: CASSYLGTANTEAFF.

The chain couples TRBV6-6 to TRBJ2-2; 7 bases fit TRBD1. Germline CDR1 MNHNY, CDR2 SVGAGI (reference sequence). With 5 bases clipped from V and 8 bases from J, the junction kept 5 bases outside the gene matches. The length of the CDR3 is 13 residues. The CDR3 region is CASSPGGVGELFF. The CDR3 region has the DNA TGTGCCAGCAGTCCAGGGGGAGTAGGGGAGCTGTTTTTT.

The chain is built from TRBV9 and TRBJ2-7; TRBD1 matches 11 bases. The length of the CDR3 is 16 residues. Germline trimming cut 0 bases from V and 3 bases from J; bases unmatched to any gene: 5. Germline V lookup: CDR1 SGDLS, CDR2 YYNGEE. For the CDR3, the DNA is TGTGCCAGCAGCGTAGCGGCCGGGACAGGGGGCTACGAGCAGTACTTC. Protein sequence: CASSVAAGTGGYEQYF.

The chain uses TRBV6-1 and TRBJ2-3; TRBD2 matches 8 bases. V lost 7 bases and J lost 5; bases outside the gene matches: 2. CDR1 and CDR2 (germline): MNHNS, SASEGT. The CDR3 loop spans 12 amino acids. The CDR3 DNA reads TGTGCCAGCACCCTAGCGGGAGATACGCAGTATTTT. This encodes CASTLAGDTQYF.

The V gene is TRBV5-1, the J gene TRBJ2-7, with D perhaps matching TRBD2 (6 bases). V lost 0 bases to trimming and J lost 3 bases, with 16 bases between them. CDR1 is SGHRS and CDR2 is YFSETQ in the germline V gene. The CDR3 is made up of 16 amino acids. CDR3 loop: CASSLASGSRNYEQYF. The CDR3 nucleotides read TGCGCCAGCAGCTTGGCGAGCGGGTCTCGGAACTACGAGCAGTACTTC.

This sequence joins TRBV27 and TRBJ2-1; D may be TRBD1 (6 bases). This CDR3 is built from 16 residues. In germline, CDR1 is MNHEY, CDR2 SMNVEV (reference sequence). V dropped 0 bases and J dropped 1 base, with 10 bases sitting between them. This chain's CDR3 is CASSLSQTGSYNEQFF. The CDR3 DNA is TGTGCCAGCAGTTTATCGCAGACAGGTTCCTACAATGAGCAGTTCTTC.

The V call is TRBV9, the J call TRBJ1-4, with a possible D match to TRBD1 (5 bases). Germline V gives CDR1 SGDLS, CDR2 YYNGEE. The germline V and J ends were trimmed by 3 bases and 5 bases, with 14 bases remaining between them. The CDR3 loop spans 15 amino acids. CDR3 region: CASSGIGQVNEKLFF. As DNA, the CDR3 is TGTGCCAGCAGCGGGATTGGACAAGTAAATGAAAAACTGTTTTTT. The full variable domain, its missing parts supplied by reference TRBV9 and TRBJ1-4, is DSGVTQTPKHLITATGQRVTLRCSPRSGDLSVYWYQQSLDQGLQFLIQYYNGEERAKGNILERFSAQQFPDLHSELNLSSLELGDSALYFCASSGIGQVNEKLFFGSGTQLSVL.

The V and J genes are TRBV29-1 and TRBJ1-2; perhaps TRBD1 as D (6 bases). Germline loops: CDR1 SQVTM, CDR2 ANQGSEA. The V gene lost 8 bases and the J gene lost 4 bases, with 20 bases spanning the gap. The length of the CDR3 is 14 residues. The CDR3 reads CSPWGTTLPYGYTF. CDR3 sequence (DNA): TGCAGCCCATGGGGGACAACGCTTCCCTATGGCTACACCTTC.